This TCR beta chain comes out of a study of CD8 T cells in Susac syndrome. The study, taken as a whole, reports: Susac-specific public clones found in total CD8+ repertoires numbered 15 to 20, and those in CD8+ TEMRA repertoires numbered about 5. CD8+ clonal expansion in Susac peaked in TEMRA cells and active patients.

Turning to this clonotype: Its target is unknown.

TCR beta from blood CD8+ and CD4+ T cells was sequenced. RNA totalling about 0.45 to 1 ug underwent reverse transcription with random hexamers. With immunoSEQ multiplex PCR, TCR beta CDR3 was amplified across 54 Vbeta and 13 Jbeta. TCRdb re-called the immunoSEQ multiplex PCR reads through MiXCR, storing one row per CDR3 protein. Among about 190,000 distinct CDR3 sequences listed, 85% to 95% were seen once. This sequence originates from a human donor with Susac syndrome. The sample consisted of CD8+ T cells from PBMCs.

The CDR3 protein is CASSAGDGNSPLHF. The CDR3 DNA reads as TGTGCCAGCAGCGCAGGCGACGGTAATTCACCCCTCCACTTT. The J gene is TRBJ1-6, the V gene TRBV9; the D is unclear. Trimming cost V 3 bases and J 6 bases, with 10 bases left between them. The CDR3 covers 14 residues. Germline CDR1 reads SGDLS; CDR2 reads YYNGEE.